In this sample, the clone carrying this TCR beta chain turned up a few times. Its antigen is as yet unknown. This specimen belongs to a study of cytotoxic CD8 clonotypes in ibrutinib-treated CLL. Whole-study results and caveats: Baseline-level clonality went beyond age-matched healthy donors and moved in step with circulating CD8+ T-cell counts.

Libraries of TCR beta were made from 1.5 to 2 micrograms of genomic DNA that came from cryopreserved PBMCs. Sequencing was designed to attain a depth spanning 1 in 200,000 to 1 in 1 million T cells. Repertoires were generated with immunoSEQ multiplex PCR, while TCRdb's copy carries only in-frame clones and drops some. The sample includes 60,000 or so clones, around 60% of them seen just once. Source: PBMCs, taken after 12 months of ibrutinib treatment. The origin of this receptor is a human donor with chronic lymphocytic leukemia.

The CDR3, as DNA: TGTGCCAGCAGTTTCAGGACAGACGACCCCCGGTACGAGCAGTACTTC. This gives the protein CASSFRTDDPRYEQYF. This chain joins TRBV27 and TRBJ2-7; D is possibly TRBD1 (6 bases). V shed 3 bases and J shed 4 bases, with 19 bases lying between them. CDR1 and CDR2 from the germline V gene are MNHEY and SMNVEV (reference sequence). The CDR3 extends over 16 amino acids.